The 16 T cell receptor beta chains presented below share a single source sample, sequenced in a study of T cells in Graves' hyperthyroidism and ophthalmopathy. Amplification of TCR beta CDR3 regions used RNA as the template. TCR CDR3 regions were first amplified by RT-PCR with HTBI primers. Via MiXCR, TCRdb re-called the multiplex PCR reads, giving one row per CDR3 protein. The sample carries 410,000 or so distinct CDR3 sequences, roughly 14% recorded once. Sequenced input: blood. All receptors derive from a man younger than 35 with Graves' ophthalmopathy.

In its sample, this clonotype was seen many times. This chain links TRBV7-2 with TRBJ2-7; no clear D. V was trimmed by 6 bases and J by 1 base, leaving 16 bases between them. The CDR3 consists of 15 residues. In germline, CDR1 is SGHTA, CDR2 FQGNSA. The CDR3 region has the DNA TGTGCCAGCAGTCACGCAGTGGCAAATTCCTACGAGCAGTACTTC. It specifies CASSHAVANSYEQYF.

Many counts were recorded for this clonotype. The chain recombines TRBV7-2 with TRBJ2-7, with 9 bases that match TRBD2. V was pared by 5 bases and J by 3 bases, with 11 bases of the junction left unmatched. Germline-derived CDR1 and CDR2 are SGHTA and FQGNSA. The CDR3 has 16 amino acids. In nucleotides, the CDR3 is TGTGCCAGCAGCCAGGTGGCGGGCGGGGGGGACTACGAGCAGTACTTC. Encoded protein: CASSQVAGGGDYEQYF.

This clonotype was recorded many times. The J gene is TRBJ2-3, the V gene TRBV7-6, with D hard to call. The CDR3 consists of 13 residues. Germline-derived CDR1 and CDR2 are SGHVS and FNYEAQ. The V gene lost 1 base and the J gene lost 5 bases, with 7 bases spanning the gap. The CDR3 protein is CASSLVPGDTQYF. CDR3 coding DNA: TGTGCCAGCAGCTTAGTCCCAGGAGATACGCAGTATTTT.

This clonotype showed up many times. This chain connects TRBV27 to TRBJ1-5, with D hard to call. The CDR3 has 15 amino acids. Trimming removed 7 bases at V and 3 bases at J, with 16 bases between. Germline assignment: CDR1 MNHEY and CDR2 SMNVEV (reference sequence). CDR3 coding DNA: TGTGCCAGCACCCTCGGAGCGGGAAACAATCAGCCCCAGCATTTT. It encodes CASTLGAGNNQPQHF.

This clonotype came up a few times. CDR3 protein: CASSLGSSGSYEQYF. CDR3 in DNA: TGTGCCAGCAGCTTAGGTAGTAGCGGATCCTACGAGCAGTACTTC. The chain couples TRBV7-3 to TRBJ2-7; possible D gene TRBD2, 6 bases. Trimming stripped 2 bases from V and 1 base from J, with 12 bases between. The CDR3 consists of 15 residues. Germline CDR1 is SGHTA and CDR2 is FQGTGA.

This clonotype has only a few counts. The genes are TRBV5-4 and TRBJ1-1; 7 bases agree with TRBD1. V shed 2 bases, J shed 3 bases, and the junction held 4 bases outside the gene matches. CDR1 is SGHNT, CDR2 YYREEE, per germline (reference sequence). This CDR3 region has 14 residues. CDR3: CASSFQGVDTEAFF. The CDR3 region has the DNA TGTGCCAGCAGCTTCCAGGGGGTAGACACTGAAGCTTTCTTT.

This clonotype was seen more than once but under ten times. V is TRBV24-1 and J is TRBJ2-3; 8 bases are a match to TRBD2. V dropped 4 bases and J dropped 1; count of bases not matched to a gene: 3. Per the germline V gene, CDR1 is KGHDR and CDR2 is SFDVKD. This CDR3 region has 15 residues. This CDR3 is CATSELLAGTDTQYF. The CDR3 nucleotides read TGTGCCACCAGTGAATTACTAGCGGGCACAGATACGCAGTATTTT.

This clonotype has a count of ten or more. The chain recombines TRBV20-1 with TRBJ2-3; 10 bases match TRBD2. Per germline, CDR1 DFQATT and CDR2 SNEGSKA (reference sequence). This CDR3 has 12 amino acids. Trimming took 6 bases from V and 5 from J; bases not matched to a gene: 2. This chain's CDR3 is CSAWTSGDTQYF. DNA of the CDR3: TGCAGTGCCTGGACTAGCGGAGATACGCAGTATTTT.

Ten or more counts support this clonotype. The J gene is TRBJ2-1, the V gene TRBV6-5, with a possible D match to TRBD1 (6 bases). V was trimmed by 2 bases and J by 6 bases, leaving 11 bases between them. Per germline, CDR1 MNHEY and CDR2 SVGAGI. This CDR3 comprises 14 residues. This CDR3 reads CASSYKQGSNEQFF. The CDR3 DNA reads as TGTGCCAGCAGTTACAAACAGGGTAGCAATGAGCAGTTCTTC.

The chain has TRBV5-4 and TRBJ2-1; TRBD2 aligns across 8 bases. V shed 0 bases, J shed 8 bases, and the junction held 13 bases outside the gene matches. The CDR3 is 17 residues long. Per germline, CDR1 SGHNT and CDR2 YYREEE (reference sequence). CDR3 nucleotide sequence: TGTGCCAGCAGCTTGGGGTTCCAGCGGGAGATTGACGATGAGCAGTTCTTC. Translated: CASSLGFQREIDDEQFF. Supplemented by reference TRBV5-4 and TRBJ2-1, the full variable domain reads ETGVTQSPTHLIKTRGQQVTLRCSSQSGHNTVSWYQQALGQGPQFIFQYYREEENGRGNFPPRFSGLQFPNYSSELNVNALELDDSALYLCASSLGFQREIDDEQFFGPGTRLTVL.

The table lists this clonotype with a few counts. The rearrangement links TRBV27 to TRBJ1-5, with D unresolved. V shed 3 bases and J shed 0 bases, with 9 bases lying between them. The CDR3 extends over 15 amino acids. CDR1 is MNHEY, CDR2 SMNVEV, per germline (reference sequence). CDR3 residues: CASSLLRFSNQPQHF. CDR3 in DNA: TGTGCCAGCAGTTTGCTTAGGTTTAGCAATCAGCCCCAGCATTTT.

This clonotype was picked up many times. J is TRBJ2-5 and V is TRBV12-3 or TRBV12-4; weak D call: TRBD2 (6 bases). Trimming left V 10 bases short and J 5 bases short, with 17 bases between. The length of the CDR3 is 13 residues. This CDR3 reads CATHRGGGETQYF. The DNA of the CDR3 is TGTGCCACCCATAGGGGTGGGGGGGAGACCCAGTACTTC.

This clonotype was picked up a small number of times. This sequence joins TRBV7-8 and TRBJ2-2; D gene unclear. In germline, CDR1 is SGHVS, CDR2 FQNEAQ. The length of the CDR3 is 17 residues. Trimming cost V 4 bases and J 0 bases, with 15 bases left between them. The DNA for the CDR3 is TGTGCCAGCAGCTCCGACACTCATTATACGAACACCGGGGAGCTGTTTTTT. This encodes CASSSDTHYTNTGELFF.

This chain links TRBV2 with TRBJ2-1; tentative D call: TRBD2 (6 bases). This CDR3 is built from 19 residues. The V gene's germline CDR1 is SNHLY and CDR2 FYNNEI. V dropped 6 bases and J dropped 1 base, with 25 bases sitting between them. The CDR3 nucleotides are TGTGCCAGCAGAGGGGCTGGGGCGAGGCCCGGGAGTTCCTACAATGAGCAGTTCTTC. This translates into CASRGAGARPGSSYNEQFF.

This clonotype has at least ten counts. The chain couples TRBV5-1 to TRBJ2-7, with 10 bases lining up with TRBD2. The germline V gene has CDR1 SGHRS and CDR2 YFSETQ. The CDR3 loop spans 17 amino acids. After removal of 0 bases from V and 4 bases from J, the junction contained 10 bases not matched to a gene. The CDR3 protein is CASSLASGGTNAYEQYF. CDR3 sequence (DNA): TGCGCCAGCAGCTTGGCTAGCGGGGGCACGAACGCTTACGAGCAGTACTTC.

This clonotype was seen at least ten times. The chain couples TRBV20-1 to TRBJ1-1, with D maybe TRBD1 (5 bases). Per germline, CDR1 DFQATT and CDR2 SNEGSKA (reference sequence). The germline V and J ends were trimmed by 0 bases and 4 bases, with 12 bases remaining between them. The CDR3 has 14 residues. The CDR3, as DNA: TGCAGTGCTAGAGACCCGGGGGGTTCCACTGAAGCTTTCTTT. This encodes CSARDPGGSTEAFF.